This T cell receptor (beta chain) was documented in a study of blood T cell repertoires in COVID-19. About the research overall: The analysed material was cDNA or gDNA that came from T cells, B-cell-depleted T cells, or PBMCs.

Per the original data handling: The authors estimated nucleated cell counts from reference gene primer amplification. Produced via immunoSEQ multiplex PCR; TCRdb's table is partial and in-frame only. V and J calls and clone size are as listed in that table; D and trimming were resolved from the DNA. This table has some 150,000 clones, around 84% appearing once. The CDR3 loop spans 14 amino acids. Deletions cut 5 bases from V and 7 bases from J, with 18 bases between. Germline CDR1 SQVTM, CDR2 ANQGSEA. V and J are TRBV29-1 and TRBJ2-1; D possibly corresponds to TRBD2 (6 bases). This receptor was obtained from a woman aged 55-69 years with acute or convalescent COVID-19. Sequenced input: peripheral blood. The CDR3, as DNA: TGCAGCGTTCCCAGATCGGGCCGGGGGAATGAGCAGTTCTTC. Translation: CSVPRSGRGNEQFF.